The rows below give T cell receptor beta chains drawn from one sample of a study of T cells after yellow fever vaccination. TCRdb called the 5' RACE reads again in MiXCR, with one record for every CDR3 protein. This table has about 300,000 distinct CDR3 sequences, around 7.3% appearing once. The specimen comprised PBMCs, sampled about 41 days after the first yellow fever vaccination. The receptors shown here come from a man aged 18-30 years who received the YFV17D yellow fever vaccine. Both conserved end residues are part of each CDR3. Fields, in order: D gene, V gene, clone size, J gene, CDR3 DNA, CDR3 protein. The D gene is left open where the match is weak. Only some rows state a clone size, as once, few, many or a class for expanded clones.

.,TRBV4-3,many,TRBJ1-1,TGCGCCAGCAGTCAGATGAGAACAGGGAACACTGAAGCTTTCTTT,CASSQMRTGNTEAFF
TRBD2,TRBV5-1,.,TRBJ2-1,TGCGCCAGCAGCCCACTAGCGGGGGTTCCCAATGAGCAGTTCTTC,CASSPLAGVPNEQFF
TRBD1,TRBV5-1,.,TRBJ1-1,TGCGCCAGCAGCGATCCGACAGGGAGAGGGACTGAAGCTTTCTTT,CASSDPTGRGTEAFF
TRBD2,TRBV4-1,.,TRBJ2-2,TGCGCCAGCAGCCAAGATCCAGCGGGGGGGCGGCTGGGGTTGAACACCGGGGAGCTGTTTTTT,CASSQDPAGGRLGLNTGELFF
.,TRBV27,few,TRBJ1-5,TGTGCCAGCAGTTTATCGGTTCGGAATCAGCCCCAGCATTTT,CASSLSVRNQPQHF
TRBD1,TRBV5-1,few,TRBJ1-6,TGCGCCAGCAGAAGACAGGGTGCTAATTCACCCCTCCACTTT,CASRRQGANSPLHF
.,TRBV28,many,TRBJ2-2,TGTGCCAGCAGCAGGGGGGGGTTTCCAGGCGGGGAGCTGTTTTTT,CASSRGGFPGGELFF
.,TRBV7-2,many,TRBJ2-2,TGTGCCAGCAGCTTAGGTGGGATCTCGAACACCGGGGAGCTGTTTTTT,CASSLGGISNTGELFF
.,TRBV7-2,many,TRBJ1-5,TGTGCCAGCAGCTCGGGCCCGGGTCCTCAGCCCCAGCATTTT,CASSSGPGPQPQHF
.,TRBV20-1,few,TRBJ2-5,TGCAGTGCTAGAGGGGGGGAGACCCAGTACTTC,CSARGGETQYF
TRBD2,TRBV4-2,.,TRBJ2-5,TGTGCCAGCAGCCAAGATCCCAGCGGGGGGGCCGTCCTTACTCGATACCAAGAGACCCAGTACTTC,CASSQDPSGGAVLTRYQETQYF
.,TRBV12-3/TRBV12-4,many,TRBJ2-7,TGTGCCAGCAGTTTAGGTAACTGGGTGGTCTACGAGCAGTACTTC,CASSLGNWVVYEQYF
.,TRBV12-3/TRBV12-4,few,TRBJ2-7,TGTGCCAGCAGTTCCTCCGGGACCAACTACGAGCAGTACTTC,CASSSSGTNYEQYF
.,TRBV2,few,TRBJ2-7,TGTGCCAGCAGTGAGTTCGTGGAGCTCAGGCTCGGCGAGCAGTACTTC,CASSEFVELRLGEQYF
.,TRBV28,few,TRBJ1-1,TGTGCCAGCAGTTTACTGGCTGAAGCTTTCTTT,CASSLLAEAFF
.,TRBV20-1,few,TRBJ1-6,TGCAGTGCTAGAGAGGTTTCCCGCCTACCTTCCCTCCACTTT,CSAREVSRLPSLHF
.,TRBV4-3,many,TRBJ2-3,TGCGCCAGCAGCCAAGATCGGGGGCCGGATACGCAGTATTTT,CASSQDRGPDTQYF
.,TRBV7-9,.,TRBJ1-1,TGTGCCAGCAGCCGAGTCAGATCGTCACCGAACACTGAAGCTTTCTTT,CASSRVRSSPNTEAFF
.,TRBV9,many,TRBJ2-7,TGTGCCAGCAGCGTAGGGCTTGCCTACGAGCAGTACTTC,CASSVGLAYEQYF
.,TRBV4-2,few,TRBJ2-1,TGTGCCAGCAGCCAAGATTGGAGCCGCTCCTACAATGAGCAGTTCTTC,CASSQDWSRSYNEQFF
.,TRBV12-3/TRBV12-4,few,TRBJ2-5,TGTGCCAGCAATAAACAGGGTGGGGAGACCCAGTACTTC,CASNKQGGETQYF
TRBD1,TRBV7-8,many,TRBJ2-7,TGTGCCAGCAGCTTAGTAACCCCCGGGACAGGGGCCTACGAGCAGTACTTC,CASSLVTPGTGAYEQYF
.,TRBV5-1,many,TRBJ2-3,TGCGCCAGCAGCTTCGGGACTCTTAAGGCAGATACGCAGTATTTT,CASSFGTLKADTQYF
TRBD2,TRBV5-4,many,TRBJ2-5,TGTGCCAGCAGCACGGGACTAGACGGGGAGACCCAGTACTTC,CASSTGLDGETQYF
.,TRBV6-1,few,TRBJ2-2,TGTGCCAGCGGCTGGGTTTTCACCGGGGAGCTGTTTTTT,CASGWVFTGELFF
.,TRBV3-1,many,TRBJ2-1,TGTGCCAGCAGCCAATATCCCCGGCCTCCCCACAATGAGCAGTTCTTC,CASSQYPRPPHNEQFF
TRBD2,TRBV6-1,.,TRBJ2-7,TGTGCCAGCAGACAGAGCGGGGGGGCAAAAGGATACGAGCAGTACTTC,CASRQSGGAKGYEQYF
.,TRBV6-4,.,TRBJ2-1,TGTGCCAGCAGGCCTGAGGGGGTTGGGAATAATGAGCAGTTCTTC,CASRPEGVGNNEQFF
.,TRBV3-1,.,TRBJ2-2,TGTGCCAGCAGCCAAGTTAGGGCCGGGGAGCTGTTTTTT,CASSQVRAGELFF
.,TRBV10-3,.,TRBJ2-3,TGTGCCATCAGTGGGGAAATGGGACGGGCGAGCACAGATACGCAGTATTTT,CAISGEMGRASTDTQYF
TRBD1,TRBV24-1,few,TRBJ1-5,TGTGCCACGAGCCAGGGGGGCGGCAATCAGCCCCAGCATTTT,CATSQGGGNQPQHF
.,TRBV20-1,few,TRBJ2-7,TGCAGTGCTAGAGCTACAGAGAGCTCCTACGAGCAGTACTTC,CSARATESSYEQYF
.,TRBV10-2,.,TRBJ2-3,TGCGCCAGCAGTGAGTTCGCGGGCACAGATACGCAGTATTTT,CASSEFAGTDTQYF
.,TRBV20-1,few,TRBJ2-2,TGCAGTGCTAGAGTAGGGCCCGGGGAGCTGTTTTTT,CSARVGPGELFF
TRBD2,TRBV7-2,few,TRBJ2-5,TGTGCCAGCAGCTTAGGGGCCAGCGGGGGGCAAGAGACCCAGTACTTC,CASSLGASGGQETQYF
.,TRBV25-1,.,TRBJ2-6,TGTGCCAGCAGTGGATGGTCCGGGGCCAACGTCCTGACTTTC,CASSGWSGANVLTF
.,TRBV7-9,few,TRBJ1-1,TGTGCCAGCAGCCGGACAACAGCAGGAAAGGGAAACACTGAAGCTTTCTTT,CASSRTTAGKGNTEAFF
.,TRBV5-1,.,TRBJ2-3,TGCGCCAGCAGCTTGTCGGCTTTGACGCAGTATTTT,CASSLSALTQYF
.,TRBV5-8,few,TRBJ2-7,TGTGCCAGCAGCTTGTTGGGGGGGCCCTACGAGCAGTACTTC,CASSLLGGPYEQYF
.,TRBV5-1,many,TRBJ1-1,TGCGCCAGCAGTATGGTGGTCGGCATGAACACTGAAGCTTTCTTT,CASSMVVGMNTEAFF
.,TRBV7-2,few,TRBJ1-2,TGTGCCAGCAGCTTATCTTCGCCGCGGGGCTACACCTTC,CASSLSSPRGYTF
TRBD1,TRBV10-3,many,TRBJ2-5,TGTGCCATCAGTGAGGGGACAGGGGGATTGGAGACCCAGTACTTC,CAISEGTGGLETQYF
.,TRBV18,few,TRBJ1-4,TGTGCCAGCTCACCTCAGGGCCCAGCAACTAATGAAAAACTGTTTTTT,CASSPQGPATNEKLFF
.,TRBV7-9,.,TRBJ1-1,TGTGCCAGCAGCCCACAACAGAACACTGAAGCTTTCTTT,CASSPQQNTEAFF
.,TRBV5-1,many,TRBJ1-1,TGCGCCAGCAGCTTGTATGGGGTCGGGGTCACTGAAGCTTTCTTT,CASSLYGVGVTEAFF
.,TRBV6-2/TRBV6-3,.,TRBJ1-1,TGTGCCAGCCGGGGCAGTTCGAGCGGCAACACTGAAGCTTTCTTT,CASRGSSSGNTEAFF
.,TRBV11-2,.,TRBJ2-1,TGTGCCAGCAGGAGTATACGACCCAGCTCCTACAATGAGCAGTCCTTC,CASRSIRPSSYNEQSF
TRBD1,TRBV18,few,TRBJ1-2,TGTGCCAGCTCGAGGACAGGGCAAGAGAACTATGGCTACACCTTC,CASSRTGQENYGYTF
.,TRBV2,few,TRBJ2-2,TGTGCCAGCAGTGGGGACCAGAACACCGGGGAGCTGTTTTTT,CASSGDQNTGELFF
.,TRBV7-2,.,TRBJ2-2,TGTGCCAGCCGTACGTCGGGCACCGGGGAGCTGTTTTTT,CASRTSGTGELFF
.,TRBV15,many,TRBJ2-3,TGTGCCACCAGCAGAAAGACAGGGAGGGTGACAGATACGCAGTATTTT,CATSRKTGRVTDTQYF
.,TRBV20-1,few,TRBJ2-3,TGCAGTCCCTGGCGGTCGCACACAGATACGCAGTATTTT,CSPWRSHTDTQYF
.,TRBV18,.,TRBJ2-7,TGTGCCAGCTCAGAAAGGGGATACGAGCAGTACTTC,CASSERGYEQYF
.,TRBV7-9,.,TRBJ2-1,TGTGCCAGCTTGACTATTCTCGGTGGTCCTAGGGATGAGCAGTTCTTC,CASLTILGGPRDEQFF
TRBD2,TRBV7-8,few,TRBJ2-1,TGTGCCAGCAGCTTAGGGGGGGGGGTTAACTACAATGAGCAGTTCTTC,CASSLGGGVNYNEQFF
TRBD1,TRBV6-6,.,TRBJ2-7,TGTGCCAGCACTGGCAGGGGGTCCGAGCAGTACTTC,CASTGRGSEQYF
.,TRBV18,many,TRBJ1-1,TGTGCCAGCTCACCATCGACAGGGAACACTGAAGCTTTCTTT,CASSPSTGNTEAFF